Described below is a single T cell receptor (beta chain) sequence and its context. In the original workflow: The authors estimated nucleated cell counts from reference gene primer amplification. Clones were read by immunoSEQ multiplex PCR, and TCRdb kept only the in-frame ones, dropping some. Clonal size and the V and J genes are those of that table, whereas D and trimming came from the DNA. The repertoire consists of 70,000 to 90,000 clones, with over 65% occurring once and the leading ten covering approximately 12%. These data belong to a study of blood T cell repertoires in COVID-19. Across the whole study: Sites across the United States, Italy and Spain contributed samples from acute and convalescent COVID-19.

V trimming: 3 bases; J trimming: 5 bases; junction bases outside the gene matches: 4. This CDR3 contains 13 residues. Germline values: CDR1 SGHKS, CDR2 YYEKEE (reference sequence). The origin of this receptor is a human donor in a cohort sampled during active COVID-19. Sequenced sample: peripheral blood. This chain connects TRBV5-5 to TRBJ2-5, with 7 bases that match TRBD1. The CDR3 nucleotides are TGTGCCAGCAGCTCGACAGGGCTGGAGACCCAGTACTTC. Its translation is CASSSTGLETQYF.